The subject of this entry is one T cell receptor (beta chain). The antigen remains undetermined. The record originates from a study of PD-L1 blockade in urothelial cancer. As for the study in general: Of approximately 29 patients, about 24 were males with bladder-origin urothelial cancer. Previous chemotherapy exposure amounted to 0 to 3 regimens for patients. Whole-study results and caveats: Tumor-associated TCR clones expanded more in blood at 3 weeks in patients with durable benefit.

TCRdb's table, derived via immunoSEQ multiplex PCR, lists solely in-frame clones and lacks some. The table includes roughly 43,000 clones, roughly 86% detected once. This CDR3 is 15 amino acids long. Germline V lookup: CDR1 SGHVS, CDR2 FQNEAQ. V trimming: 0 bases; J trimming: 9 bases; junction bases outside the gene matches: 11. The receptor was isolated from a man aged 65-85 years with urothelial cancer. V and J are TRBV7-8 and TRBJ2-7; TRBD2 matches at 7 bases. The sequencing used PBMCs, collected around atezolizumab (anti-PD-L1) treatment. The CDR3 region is CASSLALSSGSGQYF. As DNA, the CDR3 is TGTGCCAGCAGCTTAGCGCTCTCTAGCGGTTCAGGGCAGTACTTC.